This T cell receptor (beta chain) was sequenced during a study of radiotherapy plus CTLA-4 blockade in lung cancer. The repertoire was sequenced with immunoSEQ multiplex PCR; TCRdb's copy has only in-frame clones and lacks some. The data contain fewer than 95,000 clones, 80% to 90% of them singletons. CDR1 is SGHRS, CDR2 YFSETQ, per germline. This CDR3 contains 14 residues. Trimming removed 0 bases from V and 3 bases from J; junction bases left unmatched: 1. The chain employs TRBV5-1 and TRBJ2-5; 8 bases fit TRBD1. This receptor was obtained from a human donor with non-small cell lung cancer who had stable disease on radiotherapy plus ipilimumab. The source material was peripheral blood, sampled from a patient treated with radiotherapy plus ipilimumab. The CDR3: CASSLVTGEETQYF. DNA of the CDR3: TGCGCCAGCAGCTTGGTGACAGGGGAAGAGACCCAGTACTTC.